Reported below is one T cell receptor (beta chain). As yet, its antigen is unknown. This sample is drawn from a study of cytomegalovirus exposure and HLA in healthy donors. CDR3 length: 14 residues. The V gene's germline CDR1 is MNHNS and CDR2 SASEGT. J was trimmed by 2 bases and V by 8 bases; bases with no gene match: 7. Study findings and constraints: According to reports, the classifier identified cytomegalovirus status with high specificity and sensitivity. The study put roughly 160 TCR beta chains on its list as cytomegalovirus-associated. A later analysis found first-cohort TCR clusters tended to co-occur in the 120 or so validation repertoires. Rare sequences made up most TCRs, while some public TCRs were found in many donors.

Profiling relied on immunoSEQ multiplex PCR, and the TCRdb table lists in-frame clones only, not all of them. Among some 130,000 clones listed, approximately 80% were seen once. The sample taken for sequencing was PBMCs. This TCR came from a man aged 25 to 45 in good health and CMV-seropositive. The rearrangement joins TRBV6-1 to TRBJ2-7; 9 positions match TRBD1. The CDR3 here is CASGGQGVPYEQYF. DNA of the CDR3: TGTGCCAGCGGGGGACAGGGAGTCCCCTACGAGCAGTACTTC.